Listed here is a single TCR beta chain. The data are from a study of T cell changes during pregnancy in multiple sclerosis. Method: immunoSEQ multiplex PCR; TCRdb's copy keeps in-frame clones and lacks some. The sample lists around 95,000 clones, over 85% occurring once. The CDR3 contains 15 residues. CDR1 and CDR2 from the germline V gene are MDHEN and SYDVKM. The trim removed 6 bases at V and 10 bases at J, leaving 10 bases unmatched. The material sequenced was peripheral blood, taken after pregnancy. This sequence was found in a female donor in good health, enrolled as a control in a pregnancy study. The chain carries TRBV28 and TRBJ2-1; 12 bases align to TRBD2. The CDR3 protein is CASSSLAGGPQEQFF. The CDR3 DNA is TGTGCCAGCAGCTCTCTAGCGGGAGGGCCACAGGAGCAGTTCTTC.